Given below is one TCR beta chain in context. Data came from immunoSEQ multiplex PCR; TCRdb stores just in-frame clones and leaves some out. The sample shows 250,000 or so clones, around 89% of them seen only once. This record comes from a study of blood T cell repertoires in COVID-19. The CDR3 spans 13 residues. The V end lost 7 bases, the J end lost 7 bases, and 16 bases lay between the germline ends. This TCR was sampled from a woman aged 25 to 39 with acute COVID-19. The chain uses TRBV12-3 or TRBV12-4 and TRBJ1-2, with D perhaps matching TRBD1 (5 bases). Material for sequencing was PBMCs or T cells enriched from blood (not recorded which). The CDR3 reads CASTTTVGVGYTF. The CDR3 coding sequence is TGTGCCAGCACCACGACAGTGGGCGTTGGCTACACCTTC.